This T cell receptor beta chain is drawn from a study of neurological immune-mediated disorders. Volunteers from a blood bank in Maryland, USA, constituted the healthy controls. PBMCs numbering 2 million and stored at -80 C yielded the unsorted libraries. It was by 5'RACE with 10-nucleotide random UMIs that the cDNA was made. TCRdb reanalysed the 5' RACE reads using MiXCR and keeps one entry per CDR3 protein. The sample holds roughly 80,000 distinct CDR3 sequences, 9.4% seen once. Study findings and constraints: Across subjects, no CDR3 amino acid sequence appeared in expanded clones of more than one subject, a finding that suggested private repertoires in all groups.

Germline V lookup: CDR1 ENHRY, CDR2 SYGVKD. V dropped 0 bases and J dropped 2; count of bases not matched to a gene: 1. CDR3 length equals 15 residues. This clonotype was observed many times. The antigen remains undetermined. The source material was PBMCs. This sequence was found in a man aged 50 to 59 in good health. J is TRBJ2-5 and V is TRBV10-3; 9 bases are a match to TRBD1. In DNA, the CDR3 is TGTGCCATCAGTGAGTCGACAGGGGGTCAAGAGACCCAGTACTTC. It is translated as CAISESTGGQETQYF.